Following are 9 T cell receptor beta chains from one sample sequenced in a study of siplizumab effects on memory and regulatory T cells. Here immunoSEQ multiplex PCR was the method, and the copy in TCRdb shows in-frame clones only, minus some. There are over 60,000 clones in the sample; under 95% occur only once, and approximately 31% lies in the top ten. The source material was CD8+ T cells sorted from blood. The receptors were gathered from a human donor in good health.

The genes are TRBV28 and TRBJ1-1, with no clear D. The CDR3 consists of 13 residues. Trimming took 3 bases from V and 1 from J, leaving 6 bases between them. The germline V gene has CDR1 MDHEN and CDR2 SYDVKM. DNA for the CDR3: TGTGCCAGCAGTTTCGCACCGAACACTGAAGCTTTCTTT. The encoded protein is CASSFAPNTEAFF.

The CDR3 region has the DNA TGCGCCAGCAGCCAGGGTGGACTAGCGGGCACCCAGCAGTTCTTC. It specifies CASSQGGLAGTQQFF. The gene calls are TRBV4-1 and TRBJ2-1; 11 nucleotides line up with TRBD2. V shed 3 bases and J 11 bases; nucleotides not matched to a gene: 9. The CDR3 is 15 residues long. Germline V gives CDR1 MGHRA, CDR2 YSYEKL.

This clone was recorded only once. The chain carries TRBV7-3 and TRBJ2-7, with D maybe TRBD1 (6 bases). Per germline, CDR1 SGHTA and CDR2 FQGTGA. V was trimmed by 5 bases and J by 2 bases, leaving 16 bases between them. The CDR3 sequence is 15 residues long. CDR3 residues: CASSLVGQGTYEQYF. The CDR3 DNA reads as TGTGCCAGCAGCCTTGTCGGGCAGGGGACCTACGAGCAGTACTTC.

This chain joins TRBV27 and TRBJ2-1; TRBD2 agrees at 11 bases. V shed 6 bases and J 2 bases; nucleotides not matched to a gene: 15. Germline assignment: CDR1 MNHEY and CDR2 SMNVEV (reference sequence). There are 19 residues in the CDR3. The chain's CDR3 is CASSSPGLADDVPYNEQFF. In DNA, the CDR3 is TGTGCCAGCAGCTCCCCGGGACTAGCGGACGATGTTCCCTACAATGAGCAGTTCTTC.

This sequence joins TRBV29-1 and TRBJ1-4, with TRBD1 as a possible D gene (6 bases). There are 14 residues in the CDR3. V was cut by 3 bases and J by 6 bases, with 14 bases left in between. Germline V lookup: CDR1 SQVTM, CDR2 ANQGSEA. The CDR3 here is CSVDPQGRYEKLFF. In DNA, the CDR3 is TGCAGCGTTGACCCACAGGGAAGATATGAAAAACTGTTTTTT.

This chain connects TRBV6-1 to TRBJ1-2; D remains unclear. Per the germline V gene, CDR1 is MNHNS and CDR2 is SASEGT. Trimming shortened V by 7 bases and J by 1 base, and 7 bases separated the two germline ends. This CDR3 is built from 12 residues. CDR3 DNA: TGTGCCAGCAAGGCAGTTAACTATGGCTACACCTTC. Its protein is CASKAVNYGYTF.

This chain connects TRBV27 to TRBJ1-2; D remains ambiguous. From germline, CDR1 is MNHEY and CDR2 SMNVEV (reference sequence). CDR3 length equals 15 residues. Trimming shortened V by 6 bases and J by 0 bases, and 14 bases separated the two germline ends. Here the CDR3 DNA reads TGTGCCAGCAGGTTCTCGACGGGGACTAACTATGGCTACACCTTC. This gives the protein CASRFSTGTNYGYTF.

Only one count was recorded for this clone. This chain joins TRBV9 and TRBJ2-5, with TRBD2 matching 8 bases. CDR1 SGDLS and CDR2 YYNGEE come from the germline V gene. The junction had 3 bases not matched to a gene; V was cut back by 0 bases and J by 5 bases. This CDR3 comprises 14 residues. The CDR3 DNA is TGTGCCAGCAGCGTAGATAGCGGGAAGGAGACCCAGTACTTC. This encodes CASSVDSGKETQYF.

This rearrangement joins TRBV19 to TRBJ1-5, with 8 positions matching TRBD1. V lost 3 bases and J lost 9; bases outside the gene matches: 7. Germline lookup yields CDR1 LNHDA and CDR2 SQIVND (reference sequence). CDR3 length: 14 residues. The CDR3 coding sequence is TGTGCCAGTAGTATCCAGGGGGCTATCTTGCCCCAGCATTTT. Protein: CASSIQGAILPQHF.